Each of the 10 T cell receptor beta chains below was sequenced from the same sample in a study of T cell responses to AZD1222 COVID-19 vaccine. Clones were sequenced by immunoSEQ multiplex PCR, and TCRdb holds only the in-frame ones, with some missing. The sample lists about 160,000 clones; roughly 94% were seen once. This sample comprised peripheral blood, obtained on day 0 of MenACWY control vaccination. The source of these receptors is an adult in good health.

The chain uses TRBV28 and TRBJ2-4, with D unresolved. V lost 2 bases and J lost 0, with 5 bases in between. This CDR3 contains 14 residues. CDR1 and CDR2 from the germline V gene are MDHEN and SYDVKM. The CDR3 here is CASSLRVAKNIQYF. The CDR3 DNA is TGTGCCAGCAGTTTACGAGTAGCCAAAAACATTCAGTACTTC.

The genes are TRBV11-2 and TRBJ2-2; no clear D gene. This CDR3 comprises 13 residues. Trimming left V 1 base short and J 6 bases short, with 6 bases between. Germline V gene data show CDR1 as SGHAT and CDR2 as FQNNGV. CDR3 loop: CASSLGGSGELFF. For the CDR3, the DNA is TGTGCCAGCAGCTTAGGTGGCTCCGGGGAGCTGTTTTTT.

Regarding this clone: A junction boundary mismatches the germline segment, possibly from a read error. The J gene is TRBJ2-3, the V gene TRBV11-2; possibly TRBD1 for D (5 bases). This CDR3 comprises 11 residues. CDR1 and CDR2 (germline): SGHAT, FQNNGV. CDR3 sequence (DNA): TGTGCCAGCCATGGGGCTCCGGGCTGCTGTTTT. Translation: CASHGAPGCCF.

The V call is TRBV2, the J call TRBJ1-4, with TRBD1 matching 8 bases. V was pared by 3 bases and J by 5 bases, with 8 bases of the junction left unmatched. The CDR3 has 16 residues. CDR1 is SNHLY and CDR2 is FYNNEI in the germline V gene. CDR3: CASSESKDRVNEKLFF. CDR3 nucleotides: TGTGCCAGCAGTGAGAGCAAGGACAGGGTAAATGAAAAACTGTTTTTT.

This clone was counted a few times. This chain joins TRBV5-6 and TRBJ2-3; 9 bases are a match to TRBD2. V shed 4 bases and J 5 bases; nucleotides not matched to a gene: 8. Germline CDR1 reads SGHDT; CDR2 reads YYEEEE. The CDR3 totals 15 residues. The CDR3 DNA reads as TGTGCCAGCAGCCCTCGTGCGGGAGGGGTAGATACGCAGTATTTT. The encoded protein is CASSPRAGGVDTQYF.

The chain employs TRBV6-7 and TRBJ1-5; D is uncertain. TRBV6-7 is treated as an ORF (open reading frame) with a function not yet certain. The ends were cut back, 2 bases at V and 1 base at J, with 12 bases in the middle. The CDR3 loop spans 16 amino acids. The CDR3 reads CASSYRTDISNQPQHF. The CDR3 bases are TGTGCCAGCAGTTACCGTACAGATATAAGCAATCAGCCCCAGCATTTT.

The chain combines TRBV4-1 with TRBJ1-2; D is perhaps TRBD1 (6 bases). Germline CDR1 MGHRA, CDR2 YSYEKL. This CDR3 spans 15 amino acids. Trimming shortened V by 0 bases and J by 4 bases, and 12 bases separated the two germline ends. The CDR3 loop reads CASSQEVVGAYGYTF. CDR3 DNA sequence: TGCGCCAGCAGCCAAGAAGTGGTGGGGGCCTATGGCTACACCTTC.

Comments on this clone: Sequence at one end of the junction differs from germline and may be a read error. This chain connects TRBV7-7 to TRBJ2-2; 9 bases map to TRBD1. The germline gives CDR1 SSHAT, CDR2 FNYEAQ (reference sequence). CDR3 length: 14 amino acids. For the CDR3, the DNA is TGTGCTAGCAGGCCGGGACAGGGAACCGGGGAGCTGTTTTTT. It translates to CASRPGQGTGELFF.

This chain uses TRBV12-5 with TRBJ2-5, with 8 bases matching TRBD1. After removal of 0 bases from V and 5 bases from J, the junction contained 2 bases not matched to a gene. The CDR3 runs 14 residues. CDR1 is LGHNT, CDR2 FRNRAP, per germline. In DNA form, the CDR3 reads TGTGCTAGTGGTTTGGTATGGACAGGGGAGACCCAGTACTTC. It encodes CASGLVWTGETQYF. Drawing the rest from reference TRBV12-5 and TRBJ2-5, the complete variable domain is DARVTQTPRHKVTEMGQEVTMRCQPILGHNTVFWYRQTMMQGLELLAYFRNRAPLDDSGMPKDRFSAEMPDATLATLKIQPSEPRDSAVYFCASGLVWTGETQYFGPGTRLLVL.

The chain combines TRBV5-1 with TRBJ2-5; D gene uncertain. Germline V lookup: CDR1 SGHRS, CDR2 YFSETQ. V lost 4 bases to trimming and J lost 5 bases, with 9 bases between them. The CDR3 runs 12 residues. Written as DNA, the CDR3 is TGCGCCAGCAGCGTCTCTAGGGAGACCCAGTACTTC. Translated, it gives CASSVSRETQYF.